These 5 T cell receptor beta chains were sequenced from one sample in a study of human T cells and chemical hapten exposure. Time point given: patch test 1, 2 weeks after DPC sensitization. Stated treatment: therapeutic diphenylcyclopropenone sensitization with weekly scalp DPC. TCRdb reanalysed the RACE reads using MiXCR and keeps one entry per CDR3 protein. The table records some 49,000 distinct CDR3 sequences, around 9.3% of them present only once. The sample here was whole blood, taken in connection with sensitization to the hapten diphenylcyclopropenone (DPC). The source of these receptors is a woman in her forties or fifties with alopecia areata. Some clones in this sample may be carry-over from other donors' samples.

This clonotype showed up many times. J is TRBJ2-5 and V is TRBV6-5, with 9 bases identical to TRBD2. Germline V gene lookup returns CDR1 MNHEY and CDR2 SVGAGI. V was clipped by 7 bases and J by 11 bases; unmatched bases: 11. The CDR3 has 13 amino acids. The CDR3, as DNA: TGTGCCAGCAAATCCTCGGCGGGAGGGCCACAGTACTTC. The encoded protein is CASKSSAGGPQYF.

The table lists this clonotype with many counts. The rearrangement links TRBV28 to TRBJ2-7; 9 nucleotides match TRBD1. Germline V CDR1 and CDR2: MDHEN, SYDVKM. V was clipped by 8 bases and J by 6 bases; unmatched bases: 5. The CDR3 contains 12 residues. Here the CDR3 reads CASQTGGREQYF. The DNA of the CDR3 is TGTGCCAGCCAGACAGGGGGGCGCGAGCAGTACTTC.

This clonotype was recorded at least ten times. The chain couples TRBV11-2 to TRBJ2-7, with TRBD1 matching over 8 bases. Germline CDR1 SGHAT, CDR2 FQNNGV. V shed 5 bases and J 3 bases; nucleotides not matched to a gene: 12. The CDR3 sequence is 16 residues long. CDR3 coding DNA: TGTGCCAGCAGCCCCACCCGGACAGGGCCGGGCTACGAGCAGTACTTC. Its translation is CASSPTRTGPGYEQYF.

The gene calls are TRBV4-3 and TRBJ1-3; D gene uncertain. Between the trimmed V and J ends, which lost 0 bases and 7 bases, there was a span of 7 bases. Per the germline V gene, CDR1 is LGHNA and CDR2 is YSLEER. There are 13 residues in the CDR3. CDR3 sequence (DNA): TGCGCCAGCAGCCAAGATCCCTACAACACCATATATTTT. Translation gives CASSQDPYNTIYF.

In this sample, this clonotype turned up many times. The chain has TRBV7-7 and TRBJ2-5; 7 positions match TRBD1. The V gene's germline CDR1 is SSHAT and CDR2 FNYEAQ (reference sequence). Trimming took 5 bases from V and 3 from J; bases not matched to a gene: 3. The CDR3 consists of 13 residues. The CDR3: CASSRDREETQYF. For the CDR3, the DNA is TGTGCCAGCAGCCGTGACAGGGAAGAGACCCAGTACTTC.